The 10 T cell receptor beta chains below come from one sample, sequenced in a study of T-cell memory formation after mild COVID-19 (dated by TCRdb to the early 2020s). The method was 5' RACE. These reads were obtained on an Illumina NovaSeq 6000. The public sequencing data were trimmed at Q25 with fastp and processed into clonotypes with MiXCR by TCRdb, which kept only in-frame beta chains. Every entry covers one CDR3 protein and lists the most common genes and DNA from its rows. The sample table contains around 250,000 distinct CDR3 sequences; only one count was recorded for 15% to 20% of them. The ten top clones hold 20% to 25% of the sample. Source material: PBMCs or a T cell subset sorted from them (not recorded which). All receptors come from a man between 18 and 35 years old who had mild COVID-19 (a few samples of this study predate the infection). The sample titles of this study are shuffled in the database, so cell type and time point are left out; the donor was told from shared clones.

This clonotype appeared many times. The rearrangement joins TRBV2 to TRBJ2-7; the D gene is possibly TRBD2 (7 bases). V lost 7 bases and J 4 bases, leaving 17 bases between the germline ends. The CDR3 consists of 14 residues. Germline V CDR1 and CDR2: SNHLY, FYNNEI. As DNA, the CDR3 is TGTGCCAGCAACGCGGGGGCCGAGATGTACGAGCAGTACTTC. This encodes CASNAGAEMYEQYF.

The chain joins TRBV5-6 to TRBJ2-7; D is unclear. The CDR3 sequence is 14 residues long. From germline, CDR1 is SGHDT and CDR2 YYEEEE. Between the trimmed V and J ends, which lost 4 bases and 2 bases, there was a span of 13 bases. The CDR3 spells CASSDLGRAYEQYF. Written as DNA, the CDR3 is TGTGCCAGCAGCGACCTTGGACGGGCCTACGAGCAGTACTTC.

The rearrangement links TRBV29-1 to TRBJ1-2; D is unresolved. The CDR3 covers 12 residues. CDR1 SQVTM and CDR2 ANQGSEA come from the germline V gene. V lost 8 bases and J lost 2, with 12 bases in between. CDR3 amino acids: CSSSEANYGYTF. Written as DNA, the CDR3 is TGCAGCTCCTCCGAGGCAAACTATGGCTACACCTTC.

This clonotype was seen a few times. The V gene is TRBV29-1, the J gene TRBJ2-2; D may be TRBD1 (6 bases). This CDR3 is 14 amino acids long. V was cut by 1 base and J by 2 bases, with 8 bases left in between. Germline loops: CDR1 SQVTM, CDR2 ANQGSEA. CDR3 DNA: TGCAGCGTTGAAGGCAGGGGTAACACCGGGGAGCTGTTTTTT. It specifies CSVEGRGNTGELFF.

This clonotype is deemed medium-sized. The chain links TRBV6-6 to TRBJ2-3, with no clear D. The CDR3 loop spans 11 amino acids. The V gene lost 4 bases and the J gene lost 3 bases, with 2 bases spanning the gap. Germline assignment: CDR1 MNHNY and CDR2 SVGAGI (reference sequence). In DNA, the CDR3 is TGTGCCAGCAGTTTAACAGATACGCAGTATTTT. Translation gives CASSLTDTQYF.

The CDR3 DNA reads TGTGCCAGCAGTCCCACAGGGGGGGCTTACACCGGGGAGCTGTTTTTT. Amino acid sequence: CASSPTGGAYTGELFF. The chain uses TRBV6-2 or TRBV6-3 and TRBJ2-2; possible D gene TRBD1, 8 bases. Germline CDR1 MNHEY, CDR2 SVGEGT. This CDR3 has 16 residues. The V gene lost 5 bases and the J gene lost 3 bases, with 16 bases spanning the gap.

The chain couples TRBV6-2 or TRBV6-3 to TRBJ2-4; D perhaps matches TRBD2 (5 bases). CDR1 is MNHEY and CDR2 is SVGEGT in the germline V gene. The V end was cut by 7 bases, the J end by 2 bases, with 9 bases between. The CDR3 has 13 amino acids. As DNA, the CDR3 is TGTGCCAGCACCCTAGCTACCAAAAACATTCAGTACTTC. Its protein product is CASTLATKNIQYF.

This clonotype was seen a handful of times. The V and J genes are TRBV5-1 and TRBJ2-7; weak D call: TRBD2 (6 bases). The length of the CDR3 is 12 residues. Germline V CDR1 and CDR2: SGHRS, YFSETQ. V lost 3 bases, J lost 5 bases, and 9 bases lay in between. In DNA, the CDR3 is TGCGCCAGCAGCTGGGGCGGGGACGAGCAGTACTTC. Its translation is CASSWGGDEQYF. The variable domain in full, with the rest retrieved from reference TRBV5-1 and TRBJ2-7, is KAGVTQTPRYLIKTRGQQVTLSCSPISGHRSVSWYQQTPGQGLQFLFEYFSETQRNKGNFPGRFSGRQFSNSRSEMNVSTLELGDSALYLCASSWGGDEQYFGPGTRLTVT.

The chain recombines TRBV4-3 with TRBJ2-1, with 9 bases matching TRBD1. This CDR3 spans 16 amino acids. Germline CDR1 LGHNA, CDR2 YSLEER. V lost 3 bases to trimming and J lost 8 bases; unmatched junction nucleotides: 11. CDR3: CASSHGQGPQGYEQFF. CDR3 DNA: TGCGCCAGCAGCCATGGACAGGGGCCCCAGGGCTATGAGCAGTTCTTC.

Here the CDR3 reads CASSLDFAASNQPQHF. The CDR3 DNA sequence: TGTGCCAGCAGCTTAGATTTTGCGGCGTCGAATCAGCCCCAGCATTTT. V is TRBV7-2 and J is TRBJ1-5; no clear D. The CDR3 covers 16 residues. Trimming stripped 1 base from V and 4 bases from J, with 14 bases between. Per the germline V gene, CDR1 is SGHTA and CDR2 is FQGNSA.